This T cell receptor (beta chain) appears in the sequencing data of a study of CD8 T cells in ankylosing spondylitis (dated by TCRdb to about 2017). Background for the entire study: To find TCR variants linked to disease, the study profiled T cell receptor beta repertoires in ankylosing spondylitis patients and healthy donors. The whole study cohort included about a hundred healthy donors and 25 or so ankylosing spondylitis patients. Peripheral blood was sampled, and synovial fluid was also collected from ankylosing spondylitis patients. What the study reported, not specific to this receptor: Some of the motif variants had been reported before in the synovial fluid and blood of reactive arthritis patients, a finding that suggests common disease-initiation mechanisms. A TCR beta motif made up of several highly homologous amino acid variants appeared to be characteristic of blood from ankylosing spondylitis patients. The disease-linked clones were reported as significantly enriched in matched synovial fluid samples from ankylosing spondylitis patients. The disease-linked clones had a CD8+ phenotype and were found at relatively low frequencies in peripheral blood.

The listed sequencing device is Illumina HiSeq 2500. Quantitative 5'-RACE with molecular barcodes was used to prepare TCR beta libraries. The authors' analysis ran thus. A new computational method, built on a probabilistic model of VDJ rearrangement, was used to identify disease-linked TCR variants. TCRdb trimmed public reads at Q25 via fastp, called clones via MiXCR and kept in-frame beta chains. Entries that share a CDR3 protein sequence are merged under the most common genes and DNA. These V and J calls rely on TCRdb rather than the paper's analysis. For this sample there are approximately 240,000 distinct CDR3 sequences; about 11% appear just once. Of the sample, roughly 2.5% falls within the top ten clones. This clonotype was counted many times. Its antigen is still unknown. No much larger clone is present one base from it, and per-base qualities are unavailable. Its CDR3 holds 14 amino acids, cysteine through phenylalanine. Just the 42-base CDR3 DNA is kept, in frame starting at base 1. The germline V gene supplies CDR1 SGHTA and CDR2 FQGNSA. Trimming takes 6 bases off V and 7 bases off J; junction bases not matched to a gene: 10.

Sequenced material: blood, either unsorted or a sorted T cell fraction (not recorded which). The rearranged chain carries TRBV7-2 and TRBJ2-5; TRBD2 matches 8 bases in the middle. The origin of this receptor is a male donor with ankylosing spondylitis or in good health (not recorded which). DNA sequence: TGTGCCAGCAGTTCCGGGGGGGAGCTTGGGACCCAGTACTTC. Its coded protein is CASSSGGELGTQYF.